The 27 T cell receptor beta chains given below trace back to one sample, sequenced in a study of blood T cell repertoires in COVID-19. Profiled with immunoSEQ multiplex PCR; TCRdb holds only in-frame clones, not every one. The sample carries approximately 56,000 clones, 75% to 90% recorded once. The sample comprised peripheral blood. The receptors originated from a woman aged 60-75 years with COVID-19, enrolled during active disease.

This clone was detected only a few times. CDR3 sequence: CASSPRVSAYEQYF. DNA of the CDR3: TGTGCCAGCTCACCCAGGGTCAGTGCCTACGAGCAGTACTTC. The rearrangement joins TRBV18 to TRBJ2-7; D is perhaps TRBD1 (5 bases). With 3 bases removed from V and 2 bases from J, the gap between germline ends came to 11 bases. The CDR3 is 14 amino acids. Germline V gene data show CDR1 as KGHSH and CDR2 as LQKENI.

This clone was picked up one time. V and J are TRBV28 and TRBJ1-1; the match to TRBD1 covers 11 bases. Trimming removed 2 bases from V and 3 bases from J; junction bases left unmatched: 5. The CDR3 has 16 amino acids. Per the germline V gene, CDR1 is MDHEN and CDR2 is SYDVKM. CDR3 protein: CASSLGTGGIDTEAFF. The CDR3, as DNA: TGTGCCAGCAGTTTAGGGACAGGGGGTATTGACACTGAAGCTTTCTTT.

The CDR3 nucleotides are TGTGCCAGCACCCGGACTAGCGGGAGCCCCGGGGAGCTGTTTTTT. It encodes CASTRTSGSPGELFF. This sequence joins TRBV25-1 and TRBJ2-2; 13 nucleotides line up with TRBD2. Per germline, CDR1 MGHDK and CDR2 SYGVNS. The CDR3 consists of 15 residues. Unmatched junction bases numbered 5, after V lost 7 bases and J lost 6 bases.

The chain joins TRBV7-8 to TRBJ1-6; possibly TRBD1 for D (6 bases). The length of the CDR3 is 16 residues. Germline V gene sequence: CDR1 SGHVS, CDR2 FQNEAQ. The V end was cut by 1 base, the J end by 9 bases, with 16 bases between. The CDR3 bases are TGTGCCAGCAGCTTAGTCCCAGACAGGCGTAGTTCACCCCTCCACTTT. Translating it yields CASSLVPDRRSSPLHF.

The chain recombines TRBV27 with TRBJ2-3; tentative D call: TRBD1 (6 bases). With 6 bases removed from V and 4 bases from J, the gap between germline ends came to 8 bases. Germline-derived CDR1 and CDR2 are MNHEY and SMNVEV (reference sequence). The CDR3 totals 12 residues. The CDR3 DNA sequence: TGTGCCAGCAGCGGACAGTCAGATACGCAGTATTTT. Its translation is CASSGQSDTQYF.

The chain combines TRBV19 with TRBJ1-1; maybe TRBD1 (6 bases). This CDR3 is built from 13 residues. V was trimmed by 2 bases and J by 5 bases, leaving 9 bases between them. Germline lookup yields CDR1 LNHDA and CDR2 SQIVND (reference sequence). Here the CDR3 reads CASSIRQGTEAFF. The CDR3 bases are TGTGCCAGTAGTATACGGCAGGGGACTGAAGCTTTCTTT.

The rearrangement links TRBV7-9 to TRBJ2-3; TRBD2 is a possible D gene (5 bases). CDR3 size: 16 residues. Per the germline V gene, CDR1 is SEHNR and CDR2 is FQNEAQ (reference sequence). Trimming took 7 bases from V and 7 from J, leaving 24 bases between them. The CDR3: CASTHTSMAQFYTQYF. In DNA form, the CDR3 reads TGTGCCAGCACCCACACTAGTATGGCTCAATTTTATACGCAGTATTTT. Combining the CDR3 with reference TRBV7-9 and TRBJ2-3 gives the whole variable domain DTGVSQNPRHKITKRGQNVTFRCDPISEHNRLYWYRQTLGQGPEFLTYFQNEAQLEKSRLLSDRFSAERPKGSFSTLEIQRTEQGDSAMYLCASTHTSMAQFYTQYFGPGTRLTVL.

V gene TRBV7-9 combines with J gene TRBJ1-5; 10 nucleotides align to TRBD1. The CDR3 totals 15 residues. V shed 5 bases, J shed 3 bases, and the junction held 4 bases outside the gene matches. CDR1 and CDR2 from the germline V gene are SEHNR and FQNEAQ (reference sequence). The CDR3 reads CASSPGTGDNQPQHF. CDR3 nucleotides: TGTGCCAGCAGCCCCGGGACAGGGGACAATCAGCCCCAGCATTTT.

This chain connects TRBV5-1 to TRBJ1-3, with D unresolved. Trimming stripped 4 bases from V and 0 bases from J, with 5 bases between. The CDR3 is 13 residues long. Germline V gene sequence: CDR1 SGHRS, CDR2 YFSETQ. CDR3: CASSEGSGNTIYF. DNA for the CDR3: TGCGCCAGCAGCGAGGGCTCTGGAAACACCATATATTTT.

The chain has TRBV7-2 and TRBJ1-1; 9 nucleotides match TRBD1. Unmatched junction bases numbered 2, after V lost 2 bases and J lost 4 bases. Germline CDR1 is SGHTA and CDR2 is FQGNSA. The CDR3 totals 14 residues. The CDR3, as DNA: TGTGCCAGCAGCTTAACAGGGGGCCTCACTGAAGCTTTCTTT. It codes for CASSLTGGLTEAFF.

The rearrangement uses TRBV11-2 and TRBJ1-5; no clear D. CDR3 length: 15 residues. V gave up 4 bases and J gave up 3 bases, with 13 bases separating them. CDR1 and CDR2 (germline): SGHAT, FQNNGV. Here the CDR3 reads CASSSGKKINQPQHF. The CDR3, as DNA: TGTGCCAGCAGCTCGGGGAAGAAGATCAATCAGCCCCAGCATTTT.

This chain joins TRBV4-1 and TRBJ2-7; 11 nucleotides line up with TRBD1. V gave up 3 bases and J gave up 5 bases; unmatched junction bases: 3. In germline, CDR1 is MGHRA, CDR2 YSYEKL. The CDR3 sequence is 14 residues long. The CDR3 DNA reads TGCGCCAGCAGCCATAGGGACAGGGGGAACGAGCAGTACTTC. This encodes CASSHRDRGNEQYF.

J is TRBJ1-1 and V is TRBV28, with D possibly TRBD1 on 5 matching bases. CDR1 MDHEN and CDR2 SYDVKM come from the germline V gene. The length of the CDR3 is 14 residues. V lost 7 bases and J lost 3, with 15 bases in between. CDR3 protein: CASTDSTSHTEAFF. CDR3 nucleotides: TGTGCCAGCACCGACAGTACCAGTCACACTGAAGCTTTCTTT.

The V call is TRBV27, the J call TRBJ1-1; no definite D call. V lost 5 bases and J lost 0, with 10 bases in between. Germline loops: CDR1 MNHEY, CDR2 SMNVEV (reference sequence). There are 14 residues in the CDR3. The CDR3 region has the DNA TGTGCCAGCAGTCCGGTGTTACTGAACACTGAAGCTTTCTTT. Its protein product is CASSPVLLNTEAFF.

The chain links TRBV10-3 to TRBJ2-7, with a tentative D call TRBD2 (7 bases). Germline V CDR1 and CDR2: ENHRY, SYGVKD. The CDR3 contains 23 residues. Trimming removed 2 bases from V and 2 bases from J, with 37 bases in between. CDR3 sequence: CAISEPAQGGVNSPSGAPYEQYF. The DNA for the CDR3 is TGTGCCATCAGTGAGCCGGCCCAAGGGGGAGTTAATTCTCCTAGCGGAGCCCCCTACGAGCAGTACTTC.

The rearrangement joins TRBV6-5 to TRBJ2-1; 11 positions match TRBD2. Looked up from germline, CDR1 is MNHEY and CDR2 is SVGAGI. The CDR3 has 16 amino acids. V shed 3 bases and J 2 bases; nucleotides not matched to a gene: 3. The CDR3 reads CASSYLSGRAYNEQFF. The CDR3 DNA sequence: TGTGCCAGCAGTTATCTTAGCGGGAGGGCCTACAATGAGCAGTTCTTC.

The chain recombines TRBV4-3 with TRBJ1-4; a weak D match, TRBD1 (5 bases). Trimming took off 1 base at V and 4 bases at J, with 13 bases between the two ends. CDR1 and CDR2 (germline): LGHNA, YSLEER. The CDR3 sequence is 16 residues long. The CDR3 sequence is CASSQVVGAHNEKLFF. In nucleotides, the CDR3 is TGCGCCAGCAGCCAAGTAGTAGGGGCGCATAATGAAAAACTGTTTTTT.

The chain links TRBV5-6 to TRBJ2-7; TRBD1 is a possible D gene (6 bases). The V and J ends lost 4 bases and 2 bases respectively, with 16 bases between them. The V gene's germline CDR1 is SGHDT and CDR2 YYEEEE. The CDR3 runs to 15 residues. CDR3: CASSPRTGFTYEQYF. The CDR3 DNA reads TGTGCCAGCAGCCCCCGAACAGGGTTTACCTACGAGCAGTACTTC.

The chain links TRBV10-3 to TRBJ1-3, with D maybe TRBD1 (5 bases). In germline, CDR1 is ENHRY, CDR2 SYGVKD. V was trimmed by 6 bases and J by 3 bases, leaving 9 bases between them. The CDR3 totals 13 residues. The CDR3 protein is CAISLDIGNTIYF. The CDR3 DNA follows: TGTGCCATCAGCTTGGACATTGGAAACACCATATATTTT.

The J gene is TRBJ1-6, the V gene TRBV7-8; the D gene is possibly TRBD1 (6 bases). Trimming removed 2 bases from V and 9 bases from J, with 11 bases in between. The germline V gene encodes CDR1 SGHVS and CDR2 FQNEAQ. The CDR3 length is 14 residues. The CDR3 DNA reads as TGTGCCAGCAGCTTACAGGGGCCGGGTTCACCCCTCCACTTT. Protein: CASSLQGPGSPLHF.

The rearrangement links TRBV27 to TRBJ2-7; tentatively, D is TRBD2 (6 bases). Germline V gene data show CDR1 as MNHEY and CDR2 as SMNVEV (reference sequence). Deletions cut 5 bases from V and 0 bases from J, with 14 bases between. This CDR3 contains 15 residues. This CDR3 is CASSLWDFPSYEQYF. The CDR3 DNA reads TGTGCCAGCAGTCTGTGGGACTTTCCCTCCTACGAGCAGTACTTC.

The V gene is TRBV30, the J gene TRBJ1-1; 9 bases are shared with TRBD1. Trimming at V came to 5 bases and at J to 1 base, leaving 8 bases not matched to a gene. The CDR3 is made up of 15 amino acids. Germline V gives CDR1 GTSNPN, CDR2 SVGIG (reference sequence). In DNA form, the CDR3 reads TGTGCCTGGGAAAGAAAGGGACAGGGGAACACTGAAGCTTTCTTT. Encoded protein: CAWERKGQGNTEAFF.

The CDR3 region is CASSLTYNEQFF. CDR3 coding DNA: TGTGCCAGCAGTCTAACCTACAATGAGCAGTTCTTC. The chain has TRBV28 and TRBJ2-1; the D is unclear. CDR1 is MDHEN and CDR2 is SYDVKM in the germline V gene. The CDR3 is 12 residues long. Trimming shortened V by 5 bases and J by 2 bases, and 4 bases separated the two germline ends.

The genes are TRBV7-2 and TRBJ1-2; 7 nucleotides match TRBD1. Germline loops: CDR1 SGHTA, CDR2 FQGNSA. With 10 bases clipped from V and 2 bases from J, the junction kept 7 bases outside the gene matches. The CDR3 loop spans 13 amino acids. The CDR3 protein is CAISQGGNYGYTF. CDR3 coding DNA: TGTGCCATCTCCCAAGGGGGCAACTATGGCTACACCTTC.

The chain has TRBV4-1 and TRBJ2-5; D is unclear. Germline CDR1 is MGHRA and CDR2 is YSYEKL. This CDR3 comprises 15 residues. V shed 4 bases and J shed 5 bases, with 17 bases lying between them. This CDR3 reads CASSRARMIEETQYF. CDR3 nucleotides: TGCGCCAGCAGCCGAGCCAGGATGATCGAGGAGACCCAGTACTTC.

V usage is TRBV5-6 and J usage is TRBJ2-7, with TRBD1 matching 9 bases. CDR3 length equals 19 residues. V trimming: 0 bases; J trimming: 0 bases; junction bases outside the gene matches: 13. The germline V gene encodes CDR1 SGHDT and CDR2 YYEEEE. The CDR3, as DNA: TGTGCCAGCAGCTTGGGGACCGGGACAGGGCATACAAGCTCCTACGAGCAGTACTTC. It translates to CASSLGTGTGHTSSYEQYF.

CDR3 residues: CASSEAIRGGSSYEQYF. The CDR3 DNA reads as TGTGCCAGCAGTGAAGCAATAAGGGGGGGCAGTTCCTACGAGCAGTACTTC. V is TRBV6-1 and J is TRBJ2-7; D may be TRBD2 (7 bases). Germline V gene lookup returns CDR1 MNHNS and CDR2 SASEGT. V gave up 0 bases and J gave up 1 base, with 16 bases separating them. This CDR3 is built from 17 residues.